Listed here are 29 T cell receptor beta chains from one sample, sequenced in a study of T cell responses to AZD1222 COVID-19 vaccine. The protocol was immunoSEQ multiplex PCR, while the TCRdb copy is restricted to in-frame clones and leaves out a portion. The sample yields 120,000 to 150,000 clones, roughly 88% seen once. The input for sequencing was peripheral blood, taken 28 days after the second AZD1222 dose. Receptor source: an adult who received the AZD1222 COVID-19 vaccine.

The chain joins TRBV30 to TRBJ2-3; 14 bases agree with TRBD2. The CDR3 is 14 residues long. With 8 bases clipped from V and 3 bases from J, the junction kept 4 bases outside the gene matches. CDR1 and CDR2 from the germline V gene are GTSNPN and SVGIG (reference sequence). CDR3 nucleotide sequence: TGTGCCAGTGGACTAGCGGGAGGAACAGATACGCAGTATTTT. It encodes CASGLAGGTDTQYF.

The CDR3 loop is CASSAYYGYTF. The CDR3 DNA reads TGTGCCAGCAGTGCTTACTATGGCTACACCTTC. The chain links TRBV6-6 to TRBJ1-2; no clear D gene. The CDR3 is 11 amino acids. In germline, CDR1 is MNHNY, CDR2 SVGAGI (reference sequence). V was cut by 5 bases and J by 3 bases, with 4 bases left in between.

This rearrangement joins TRBV6-5 to TRBJ1-4, with 7 bases matching TRBD1. V trimming: 4 bases; J trimming: 5 bases; junction bases outside the gene matches: 7. The length of the CDR3 is 15 residues. Germline V gene lookup returns CDR1 MNHEY and CDR2 SVGAGI. CDR3 protein: CASSSLGQSNEKLFF. As DNA, the CDR3 is TGTGCCAGCAGTTCATTGGGACAGTCGAATGAAAAACTGTTTTTT.

The rearrangement joins TRBV5-4 to TRBJ1-1, with 9 bases aligning to TRBD1. Germline-derived CDR1 and CDR2 are SGHNT and YYREEE (reference sequence). The CDR3 runs to 14 residues. V dropped 3 bases and J dropped 1; count of bases not matched to a gene: 1. CDR3 amino acids: CASSWTGANTEAFF. CDR3 bases: TGTGCCAGCAGCTGGACAGGGGCGAACACTGAAGCTTTCTTT.

The chain carries TRBV4-1 and TRBJ2-2; 10 nucleotides agree with TRBD1. This CDR3 has 17 amino acids. The germline CDR1 and CDR2 sequences are MGHRA and YSYEKL. The V and J ends lost 5 bases and 5 bases, in that order; junction bases with no gene match: 11. The CDR3 loop reads CASSTREGQGITGELFF. DNA for the CDR3: TGCGCCAGCAGCACCCGGGAGGGACAGGGGATAACCGGGGAGCTGTTTTTT.

The V call is TRBV7-2, the J call TRBJ2-1, with D uncertain. CDR1 is SGHTA, CDR2 FQGNSA, per germline. The CDR3 length is 14 residues. V was trimmed by 9 bases and J by 5 bases, leaving 17 bases between them. Here the CDR3 DNA reads TGTGCCAGTGATTCGGGCACTTCGGACAATGAGCAGTTCTTC. Translating gives CASDSGTSDNEQFF.

The CDR3 reads CASSLDGQGRINTEAFF. The CDR3 DNA sequence: TGCGCCAGCAGCTTGGATGGACAGGGAAGGATCAACACTGAAGCTTTCTTT. This chain connects TRBV5-1 to TRBJ1-1; 8 nucleotides line up with TRBD1. Germline V lookup: CDR1 SGHRS, CDR2 YFSETQ. CDR3 length: 17 residues. V shed 0 bases and J 2 bases; nucleotides not matched to a gene: 9.

This sequence joins TRBV6-2 or TRBV6-3 and TRBJ2-7; 10 bases match TRBD2. CDR1 is MNHEY and CDR2 is SVGEGT in the germline V gene. The CDR3 has 16 amino acids. V lost 2 bases and J lost 5; bases outside the gene matches: 9. CDR3 coding DNA: TGTGCCAGCAGTTACGCGGCTAGCGGGAGTCTCGACGAGCAGTACTTC. Translated: CASSYAASGSLDEQYF.

The V call is TRBV19, the J call TRBJ1-1; no reliable D call. The CDR3 has 14 residues. The germline V and J ends were trimmed by 1 base and 11 bases, with 17 bases remaining between them. Looked up from germline, CDR1 is LNHDA and CDR2 is SQIVND (reference sequence). CDR3 sequence: CASSIVGARVGAFF. CDR3 DNA: TGTGCCAGTAGTATAGTGGGAGCTCGAGTCGGGGCTTTCTTT.

The chain combines TRBV14 with TRBJ2-2; D is ambiguous. Per germline, CDR1 SGHDN and CDR2 FVKESK. The CDR3 runs 13 residues. Trimming took off 3 bases at V and 6 bases at J, with 8 bases between the two ends. CDR3 protein: CASSQASAGELFF. The CDR3 DNA follows: TGTGCCAGCAGCCAGGCGTCCGCCGGGGAGCTGTTTTTT.

This sequence joins TRBV18 and TRBJ1-2; TRBD1 aligns across 8 bases. The CDR3 runs 13 residues. Per the germline V gene, CDR1 is KGHSH and CDR2 is LQKENI. V was clipped by 8 bases and J by 6 bases; unmatched bases: 8. CDR3 DNA: TGTGCCAGCCGACCGACAGGGGAGGATGGCTACACCTTC. This gives the protein CASRPTGEDGYTF.

This chain links TRBV2 with TRBJ1-3; D is perhaps TRBD1 (6 bases). The ends were cut back, 4 bases at V and 2 bases at J, with 12 bases in the middle. The CDR3 consists of 15 residues. CDR1 and CDR2 (germline): SNHLY, FYNNEI. The CDR3 region has the DNA TGTGCCAGCAGTGTGGGAAGACAGGCTGGAAACACCATATATTTT. This gives the protein CASSVGRQAGNTIYF. Supplemented by reference TRBV2 and TRBJ1-3, the full variable domain reads EPEVTQTPSHQVTQMGQEVILRCVPISNHLYFYWYRQILGQKVEFLVSFYNNEISEKSEIFDDQFSVERPDGSNFTLKIRSTKLEDSAMYFCASSVGRQAGNTIYFGEGSWLTVV.

The chain recombines TRBV5-1 with TRBJ2-4; D ambiguous. CDR1 SGHRS and CDR2 YFSETQ come from the germline V gene. There are 15 residues in the CDR3. The V end was cut by 0 bases, the J end by 2 bases, with 9 bases between. This chain's CDR3 is CASSLALTTKNIQYF. Written as DNA, the CDR3 is TGCGCCAGCAGCTTGGCCCTCACAACCAAAAACATTCAGTACTTC.

This rearrangement joins TRBV5-6 to TRBJ1-1; D is ambiguous. Trimming stripped 1 base from V and 3 bases from J, with 13 bases between. Germline CDR1 reads SGHDT; CDR2 reads YYEEEE. The CDR3 extends over 15 amino acids. The CDR3 spells CASSLNGEFYTEAFF. CDR3 DNA sequence: TGTGCCAGCAGCTTGAACGGGGAATTCTACACTGAAGCTTTCTTT. Full variable domain (outside the CDR3, taken from reference TRBV5-6 and TRBJ1-1): DAGVTQSPTHLIKTRGQQVTLRCSPKSGHDTVSWYQQALGQGPQFIFQYYEEEERQRGNFPDRFSGHQFPNYSSELNVNALLLGDSALYLCASSLNGEFYTEAFFGQGTRLTVV.

The V gene is TRBV14, the J gene TRBJ1-5, with 8 bases lining up with TRBD1. V lost 3 bases to trimming and J lost 1 base; unmatched junction nucleotides: 2. Germline loops: CDR1 SGHDN, CDR2 FVKESK. This CDR3 has 15 amino acids. The CDR3 loop is CASSHYRGSNQPQHF. The CDR3 DNA is TGTGCCAGCAGCCACTACAGGGGGAGCAATCAGCCCCAGCATTTT.

The chain is built from TRBV4-2 and TRBJ2-5, with TRBD2 matching 10 bases. The germline gives CDR1 LGHNA, CDR2 YNFKEQ. Trimming removed 0 bases from V and 1 base from J; junction bases left unmatched: 5. This CDR3 contains 17 residues. The CDR3 is CASSQDPSGSTQETQYF. CDR3 bases: TGTGCCAGCAGCCAAGATCCTAGCGGGAGTACCCAAGAGACCCAGTACTTC.

This chain joins TRBV4-1 and TRBJ2-1; D ambiguous. Trimming took 1 base from V and 3 from J, leaving 10 bases between them. Germline V lookup: CDR1 MGHRA, CDR2 YSYEKL. The CDR3 is 15 residues long. CDR3 nucleotides: TGCGCCAGCAGCCAAGGGTCCAGTTACTACAATGAGCAGTTCTTC. Encoded protein: CASSQGSSYYNEQFF.

The chain carries TRBV3-1 (or the pseudogene TRBV3-2) and TRBJ1-2; D is uncertain. Germline-derived CDR1 and CDR2 are LGHDT and YNNKEL (reference sequence). The CDR3 spans 16 residues. Trimming took 1 base from V and 0 from J, leaving 12 bases between them. CDR3 sequence reads: CASSQGASATNYGYTF. The DNA of the CDR3 is TGTGCCAGCAGCCAAGGAGCAAGTGCTACTAACTATGGCTACACCTTC.

V usage is TRBV5-1 and J usage is TRBJ1-1, with D hard to call. This CDR3 comprises 12 residues. V dropped 0 bases and J dropped 12 bases, with 12 bases sitting between them. CDR1 and CDR2 (germline): SGHRS, YFSETQ. CDR3 amino acids: CASSLEGGLPFF. DNA for the CDR3: TGCGCCAGCAGCTTGGAAGGAGGGTTGCCTTTCTTT.

The V and J genes are TRBV11-2 and TRBJ2-7, with D perhaps matching TRBD1 (6 bases). Looked up from germline, CDR1 is SGHAT and CDR2 is FQNNGV. The CDR3 length is 15 residues. V lost 1 base to trimming and J lost 2 bases, with 12 bases between them. The CDR3 DNA sequence: TGTGCCAGCAGCTTAGGTGGACAGAAGACCTACGAGCAGTACTTC. It codes for CASSLGGQKTYEQYF.

J is TRBJ1-4 and V is TRBV7-2, with 8 bases matching TRBD1. The germline gives CDR1 SGHTA, CDR2 FQGNSA. The CDR3 totals 17 residues. V gave up 3 bases and J gave up 7 bases; unmatched junction bases: 13. Here the CDR3 DNA reads TGTGCCAGCAGCTTTCTTACAGGGGGGCGCGTTGGTGAAAAACTGTTTTTT. It encodes CASSFLTGGRVGEKLFF.

This sequence joins TRBV9 and TRBJ2-7; D not resolved. The CDR3 length is 15 residues. Germline V gives CDR1 SGDLS, CDR2 YYNGEE. V dropped 6 bases and J dropped 4 bases, with 20 bases sitting between them. CDR3 protein: CASKRSGNRRYEQYV. The CDR3 DNA follows: TGTGCCAGCAAAAGGTCAGGAAATCGCCGGTACGAGCAGTACGTC.

This clone was found a few times. The chain joins TRBV19 to TRBJ2-2, with D perhaps matching TRBD1 (5 bases). V lost 2 bases and J lost 0, with 10 bases in between. The CDR3 length is 16 residues. Per the germline V gene, CDR1 is LNHDA and CDR2 is SQIVND (reference sequence). Here the CDR3 DNA reads TGTGCCAGTAGTATAACCCCAGGGTCGAACACCGGGGAGCTGTTTTTT. It encodes CASSITPGSNTGELFF.

The V gene is TRBV12-3 or TRBV12-4, the J gene TRBJ2-2; no reliable D call. The CDR3 covers 12 residues. Trimming cost V 8 bases and J 2 bases, with 6 bases left between them. This chain's CDR3 is CASGYNTGELFF. The CDR3 region has the DNA TGTGCCAGCGGGTACAACACCGGGGAGCTGTTTTTT.

The chain recombines TRBV19 with TRBJ2-5, with TRBD1 as a possible D gene (5 bases). Trimming shortened V by 5 bases and J by 4 bases, and 11 bases separated the two germline ends. Germline values: CDR1 LNHDA, CDR2 SQIVND (reference sequence). This CDR3 has 13 amino acids. CDR3 region: CASSLRGGETQYF. The DNA of the CDR3 is TGTGCCAGTAGTCTAAGGGGTGGAGAGACCCAGTACTTC.

The genes are TRBV7-2 and TRBJ1-3; perhaps TRBD1 as D (5 bases). V was cut by 4 bases and J by 9 bases, with 28 bases left in between. The CDR3 is 18 amino acids. In germline, CDR1 is SGHTA, CDR2 FQGNSA. The DNA for the CDR3 is TGTGCCAGCAGCTCGGGGCTATTGGGGGGTTCGTCCGAGGGCACCATATATTTT. Amino acid sequence: CASSSGLLGGSSEGTIYF.

The chain recombines TRBV5-1 with TRBJ1-2; 10 nucleotides line up with TRBD1. The V and J ends lost 0 bases and 6 bases, in that order; junction bases with no gene match: 5. Germline CDR1 SGHRS, CDR2 YFSETQ. This CDR3 spans 15 amino acids. The CDR3 protein is CASSLADRGRDGYTF. The CDR3 region has the DNA TGCGCCAGCAGCTTGGCGGACAGGGGGAGGGATGGCTACACCTTC. Together with reference TRBV5-1 and TRBJ1-2, the CDR3 gives the full variable domain: KAGVTQTPRYLIKTRGQQVTLSCSPISGHRSVSWYQQTPGQGLQFLFEYFSETQRNKGNFPGRFSGRQFSNSRSEMNVSTLELGDSALYLCASSLADRGRDGYTFGSGTRLTVV.

The rearrangement joins TRBV5-5 to TRBJ1-5; D possibly corresponds to TRBD1 (5 bases). This CDR3 is built from 12 residues. Per germline, CDR1 SGHKS and CDR2 YYEKEE (reference sequence). Between the trimmed V and J ends, which lost 3 bases and 6 bases, there was a span of 7 bases. CDR3 region: CASSSRVQPQHF. The DNA of the CDR3 is TGTGCCAGCAGCTCCAGGGTTCAGCCCCAGCATTTT.

Worth noting for this clone: Mismatch with germline at one junction end may stem from a read error. V and J are TRBV12-3 or TRBV12-4 and TRBJ2-3, with 8 positions matching TRBD2. The CDR3 spans 13 residues. CDR3 DNA: TGTGCCAGCACCAACCGGGGGGGAGGGGTTAAGGATTTT. Encoded protein: CASTNRGGGVKDF.